This is a list of T cell receptor beta chains from one sample in a study of beta chain features in type 1 diabetes. Sequencing was performed with immunoSEQ multiplex PCR; in TCRdb, only in-frame clones are kept and a portion is missing. The profile shows 900,000 or so clones, under 20% of them singletons. Sequenced sample: naive CD4+ T cells from blood. These receptors came from a woman aged 18 to 35 in good health. Both conserved end residues are part of each CDR3. D genes are given only for firm matches. Clone size, where shown, is once, few, many, or a class for clones that have expanded.

clone size	V gene	J gene	D gene	CDR3 protein	CDR3 DNA
-	TRBV5-1	TRBJ2-7	-	CASSYNRGGSYEQYF	TGCGCCAGCAGCTACAACAGGGGGGGCTCCTACGAGCAGTACTTC
-	TRBV6-1	TRBJ2-4	-	CASSALTWGIAKNIQYF	TGTGCCAGCAGTGCTCTAACTTGGGGGATAGCCAAAAACATTCAGTACTTC
-	TRBV19	TRBJ1-5	TRBD1	CASRQGYSNQPQHF	TGTGCCAGCAGACAGGGCTACAGCAATCAGCCCCAGCATTTT
-	TRBV4-3	TRBJ1-2	-	CASSQEVGRSYGYTF	TGCGCCAGCAGCCAAGAAGTTGGCAGGAGCTATGGCTACACCTTC
few	TRBV15	TRBJ1-1	-	CATSRGSLGTEAFF	TGTGCCACCAGCAGAGGGTCTTTGGGAACTGAAGCTTTCTTT
-	TRBV10-3	TRBJ1-1	-	CAISENRAANTEAFF	TGTGCCATCAGTGAGAACCGCGCGGCCAACACTGAAGCTTTCTTT
few	TRBV2	TRBJ1-1	-	CASRMDRNTEAFF	TGTGCCAGCAGGATGGACAGGAACACTGAAGCTTTCTTT
few	TRBV6-6	TRBJ1-5	TRBD1	CASLDRENQPQHF	TGTGCCAGTTTAGACAGGGAAAATCAGCCCCAGCATTTT
-	TRBV5-1	TRBJ2-3	-	CASSYNRAGDTQYF	TGCGCCAGCAGCTACAACAGGGCGGGAGATACGCAGTATTTT
-	TRBV19	TRBJ2-7	TRBD2	CASSRGLAGGSPYEQYF	TGTGCCAGTAGCCGTGGACTAGCGGGAGGGAGCCCTTACGAGCAGTACTTC
-	TRBV6-1	TRBJ1-5	-	CASSVGTIRQPQHF	TGTGCCAGCAGTGTGGGGACTATAAGACAGCCCCAGCATTTT
-	TRBV28	TRBJ2-2	TRBD1	CASSRDSLRTGELFF	TGTGCCAGCAGCCGGGACAGCCTAAGAACCGGGGAGCTGTTTTTT
-	TRBV4-1	TRBJ2-1	-	CASSQDQRLVYYYNEQFF	TGCGCCAGCAGCCAAGATCAGCGGCTCGTCTACTACTACAATGAGCAGTTCTTC
few	TRBV2	TRBJ1-2	TRBD1	CASTLETGPYGYTF	TGTGCCAGCACCCTAGAGACAGGGCCCTATGGCTACACCTTC
once	TRBV28	TRBJ1-1	TRBD1	CATRRVLRDSSTEAFF	TGTGCCACCCGCCGCGTTCTTAGGGACAGTAGCACTGAAGCTTTCTTT
few	TRBV7-3	TRBJ2-7	-	CASSLGPASYEQYF	TGTGCCAGCAGCTTAGGGCCAGCCTCCTACGAGCAGTACTTC
-	TRBV7-8	TRBJ2-1	TRBD2	CASNQRGSSYNEQFF	TGTGCCAGCAACCAGCGGGGAAGCTCCTACAATGAGCAGTTCTTC
few	TRBV6-1	TRBJ1-5	-	CASSDAYQPQHF	TGTGCCAGCAGTGACGCTTATCAGCCCCAGCATTTT
-	TRBV18	TRBJ1-1	TRBD1	CASSGLGQENTEAFF	TGTGCCAGCTCAGGACTGGGACAGGAGAACACTGAAGCTTTCTTT
few	TRBV4-2	TRBJ2-1	TRBD1	CASSQAGGQGYNEQFF	TGTGCCAGCAGCCAAGCTGGCGGACAGGGGTACAATGAGCAGTTCTTC
many	TRBV7-2	TRBJ2-5	-	CASSFQETQYF	TGTGCCAGCAGCTTTCAAGAGACCCAGTACTTC
-	TRBV7-3	TRBJ2-3	TRBD2	CASSLWGKLAGTDTQYF	TGTGCCAGCAGCTTATGGGGTAAACTAGCGGGTACAGATACGCAGTATTTT
-	TRBV4-3	TRBJ1-2	-	CASSQDRGGVRYTF	TGCGCCAGCAGCCAAGATCGAGGCGGGGTGAGATACACCTTC
-	TRBV28	TRBJ2-1	TRBD2	CASMSGGGRYNEQFF	TGTGCCAGCATGAGCGGGGGAGGACGGTACAATGAGCAGTTCTTC
few	TRBV5-6	TRBJ2-5	TRBD2	CASKLAGGFQETQYF	TGTGCCAGCAAACTAGCGGGAGGTTTTCAAGAGACCCAGTACTTC
-	TRBV27	TRBJ2-7	TRBD1	CASSPRGQGTYEQYF	TGTGCCAGCAGTCCCCGGGGACAGGGGACCTACGAGCAGTACTTC
few	TRBV11-2	TRBJ1-1	-	CASSLIVTLNTEAFF	TGTGCCAGCAGCTTAATAGTTACTCTTAACACTGAAGCTTTCTTT
few	TRBV27	TRBJ2-3	-	CASSILAGDTQYF	TGTGCCAGCAGTATCCTAGCAGGAGATACGCAGTATTTT
-	TRBV28	TRBJ2-7	-	CASSLDRYEQYF	TGTGCCAGCAGCCTCGACAGATACGAGCAGTACTTC
few	TRBV6-6	TRBJ1-2	-	CASSYSGKQYAGYTF	TGTGCCAGCAGTTACTCGGGCAAGCAGTACGCTGGCTACACCTTC
few	TRBV28	TRBJ1-5	-	CASSQADSRGNQPQHF	TGTGCCAGCAGCCAAGCGGATTCGCGGGGCAATCAGCCCCAGCATTTT
few	TRBV5-5	TRBJ2-1	-	CASSFGRLPLRNEQFF	TGTGCCAGCAGCTTCGGCAGGCTTCCTCTACGCAATGAGCAGTTCTTC
-	TRBV4-2	TRBJ2-7	TRBD2	CASSQDTSGSSYEQYF	TGTGCCAGCAGCCAAGATACAAGCGGGAGCTCCTACGAGCAGTACTTC
few	TRBV9	TRBJ1-4	-	CASSSRYGMNEKLFF	TGTGCCAGCAGCTCCAGATACGGGATGAATGAAAAACTGTTTTTT
-	TRBV10-3	TRBJ2-1	TRBD2	CAAGTSVYNEQFF	TGTGCCGCCGGGACTAGCGTTTACAATGAGCAGTTCTTC
-	TRBV28	TRBJ1-2	-	CASYGSMGRNYGYTF	TGTGCCAGCTACGGGTCGATGGGTCGTAACTATGGCTACACCTTC
few	TRBV5-1	TRBJ2-7	-	CASSVGALYEQYF	TGCGCCAGCAGTGTAGGAGCTTTGTACGAGCAGTACTTC
-	TRBV9	TRBJ2-1	-	CASSVEARPSYNEQFF	TGTGCCAGCAGCGTAGAAGCTAGGCCAAGCTACAATGAGCAGTTCTTC
few	TRBV2	TRBJ1-3	TRBD1	CASSEFGTGGTHSGNTIYF	TGTGCCAGCAGTGAATTTGGGACAGGGGGTACTCACTCTGGAAACACCATATATTTT
-	TRBV18	TRBJ2-1	-	CASSPRTASYNEQFF	TGTGCCAGCTCACCACGAACGGCCTCCTACAATGAGCAGTTCTTC
-	TRBV11-2	TRBJ1-2	-	CASSWTYEGGYTF	TGTGCCAGCAGCTGGACCTATGAGGGTGGCTACACCTTC
-	TRBV5-6	TRBJ2-1	TRBD2	CASSLGYASGEDEQFF	TGTGCCAGCAGCTTGGGGTACGCTAGCGGGGAAGATGAGCAGTTCTTC
-	TRBV19	TRBJ2-1	TRBD2	CASSLAAVNEQFF	TGTGCCAGTAGCCTAGCGGCCGTCAATGAGCAGTTCTTC
-	TRBV29-1	TRBJ2-7	-	CSVEGGFYEQYF	TGCAGCGTTGAAGGAGGGTTCTACGAGCAGTACTTC
few	TRBV18	TRBJ1-5	-	CASSPLDSPNQPQHF	TGTGCCAGCTCACCACTTGACAGCCCCAATCAGCCCCAGCATTTT
few	TRBV5-1	TRBJ2-1	TRBD1	CASSLQLTGQGASEQFF	TGCGCCAGCAGCCTTCAACTTACGGGACAGGGGGCGAGTGAGCAGTTCTTC
-	TRBV10-3	TRBJ2-2	TRBD2	CAISNSGRLTGELFF	TGTGCCATCAGTAATAGCGGGAGGTTGACCGGGGAGCTGTTTTTT
-	TRBV20-1	TRBJ2-5	-	CSAGTRETQYF	TGCAGTGCCGGAACCCGAGAGACCCAGTACTTC
few	TRBV7-8	TRBJ2-2	TRBD1	CASSSYQGQGSTGELFF	TGTGCCAGCAGCTCATATCAAGGACAGGGAAGCACCGGGGAGCTGTTTTTT
few	TRBV2	TRBJ2-3	-	CASSLRRGNTDTQYF	TGTGCCAGCTCGCTCCGGCGGGGCAACACAGATACGCAGTATTTT
-	TRBV5-1	TRBJ1-1	-	CASSLGGRAANTEAFF	TGCGCCAGCAGCTTGGGAGGCCGGGCAGCGAACACTGAAGCTTTCTTT
-	TRBV14	TRBJ2-7	TRBD2	CASSRGSPYYEQYF	TGTGCCAGCAGCCGCGGGAGCCCCTACTACGAGCAGTACTTC
few	TRBV28	TRBJ1-2	-	CASSSGRVYGYTF	TGTGCCAGCAGTTCCGGCAGGGTATATGGCTACACCTTC
-	TRBV6-6	TRBJ2-3	TRBD1	CASRTGTEDTDTQYF	TGTGCCAGCAGGACCGGGACAGAAGACACAGATACGCAGTATTTT
few	TRBV9	TRBJ2-7	TRBD2	CASSPRLAGGRREQYF	TGTGCCAGCAGTCCCAGACTAGCGGGAGGGCGGCGGGAGCAGTACTTC